Sequencing of this T cell receptor delta chain was carried out in a study of Vδ1+ human thymocytes. Note on this clone: Its antigen is currently unknown.

Sequences come from RNA converted to cDNA by reverse transcription. CDR3 amplicons came from multiplex PCR with pooled V-gene forward and constant-region reverse primers. TCRdb redid clone calling on the multiplex PCR reads using CATT. The profile shows just under 55,000 delta-chain clones, 15% to 20% of them singletons. Thymocytes were sorted as CD3+ TCRVdelta1+ TCRVdelta2- after alphabeta T cell depletion. Vdelta1+ thymocyte sorts reached between roughly 97% and 99.6% purity. Broader study findings: TRG sequences recurred across donors, whereas TRD sequences stayed essentially private. Thymic delta-chain repertoires held roughly 18% Vdelta2 sequences and few Vdelta3, despite high sort purity. Highly polyclonal TRG and TRD repertoires with Gaussian CDR3 length distributions appeared in thymus.

In germline, CDR1 is TSWWSYY, CDR2 QGS. The CDR3 has 18 residues. The trim removed 1 base at V and 7 bases at J, leaving 12 bases unmatched. This sequence was found in a boy under two years old who had congenital heart surgery. Sample: Vdelta1+ gamma-delta thymocytes from the thymus. Specified subset: FACS-sorted CD3+ TCRalphabeta- TCRVdelta1+ TCRVdelta2- thymocytes. V usage is TRDV1 and J usage is TRDJ1; 13 bases agree with TRDD3. The CDR3 here is CALGEPSSSLGDTLKLIF. DNA of the CDR3: TGTGCTCTTGGGGAACCTTCTTCTTCACTGGGGGATACGCTTAAACTCATCTTT.